This is a list of T cell receptor beta chains from one sample in a study of T cell changes during pregnancy in multiple sclerosis. Sequencing was performed with immunoSEQ multiplex PCR; in TCRdb, only in-frame clones are kept and a portion is missing. The sample yields some 60,000 clones, 85% to 90% seen once. The sequenced sample was peripheral blood from another person, used as feeder cells. These TCRs come from a human donor whose cells served as feeder cells for cultures in a pregnancy study. Both conserved end residues are part of each CDR3.

CASSERGPRNSPLHF	TRBJ1-6	TRBV2
CASSPDPNTEAFF	TRBJ1-1	TRBV7-2
CASSPGAAGSYGYTF	TRBJ1-2	TRBV4-3
CASSPPGQGGETQYF	TRBJ2-5	TRBV19
CASSLPGQQETQYF	TRBJ2-5	TRBV11-2
CASSLDTNTEAFF	TRBJ1-1	TRBV5-1
CASGVQGASPLHF	TRBJ1-6	TRBV28
CARGTAAYEQYF	TRBJ2-7	TRBV10-1
CASRPTGPAANEKLFF	TRBJ1-4	TRBV5-6
CASSIEDRGHQPQHF	TRBJ1-5	TRBV19
CASSLGGGEETQYF	TRBJ2-5	TRBV4-2
CASSQDRDSPLHF	TRBJ1-6	TRBV4-3
CASSLGGPGGEQYF	TRBJ2-7	TRBV5-1
CASSVVERWTEAFF	TRBJ1-1	TRBV9
CASSLHTSGAGELFF	TRBJ2-2	TRBV11-2
CASRQGMGDQPQHF	TRBJ1-5	TRBV2
CASSLGGTGGNQPQHF	TRBJ1-5	TRBV28
CASSPTRGGENTEAFF	TRBJ1-1	TRBV18
CASSFTGYGNPEAFF	TRBJ1-1	TRBV6-5
CASSVKRGSYNEQFF	TRBJ2-1	TRBV9
CASSPFLADYNEQFF	TRBJ2-1	TRBV4-2
CASSEYTPLTYNEQFF	TRBJ2-1	TRBV25-1
CASSLERTGRNEQFF	TRBJ2-1	TRBV7-2
CASSTGRDRNTGELFF	TRBJ2-2	TRBV19
CASSLTRQPLGELFF	TRBJ1-4	TRBV27
CASSQLGLLSTDTQYF	TRBJ2-3	TRBV4-1
CASSQDPGIYADTQYF	TRBJ2-3	TRBV4-2
CASSLLTGSNSPLHF	TRBJ1-6	TRBV13
CASSALRPWATYSPLHF	TRBJ1-6	TRBV6-1
CASSLRPPAGAQTGELFF	TRBJ2-2	TRBV7-6
CASRKNQPEASGNTIYF	TRBJ1-3	TRBV19
CASTRGEGGNEQFF	TRBJ2-1	TRBV6-1
CASSSGYSYEQYF	TRBJ2-7	TRBV7-2
CASARGGSYNEQFF	TRBJ2-1	TRBV6-5